The source of this T cell receptor (beta chain) is a study of CXCR3-negative and CXCR3-positive naive CD8 T cells. Overall study: About 150 million TRB reads were obtained in total, which works out to about 1.5 +/- 0.3 million per library. Notes on the study in general: Naive cells positive for CXCR3 carried more hydrophobic TRB CDR3s than CXCR3-negative ones.

Each CD8+ T cell subset was sorted in triplicate, approximately 270,000 cells each. The authors gated naive CD8+ T cells as CD45RO-CCR7+CD27+CD95-. On this clonotype itself: Its antigen is not known.

CDR1 is DFQATT, CDR2 SNEGSKA, per germline (reference sequence). The CDR3 covers 14 residues. The authors prepared UMI-labeled TRB cDNA libraries by 5' RACE. From the 5' RACE reads, TCRdb lists one entry per CDR3 protein and no DNA. The table for this sample gives roughly 86,000 distinct CDR3 sequences. Sequencing input: naive CXCR3- CD8+ T cells from blood. Subset: CD45RO-CCR7+CD27+CD95- naive CD8+ T cells lacking CXCR3 (TNR3-). This TCR was recovered from a human donor in good health. Some clones in this sample may be carry-over from other donors' samples. This chain joins TRBV20-1 and TRBJ2-1; TCRdb names TRBD2, which stays unverified in the absence of DNA. CDR3 in amino acids: CSVQDVAGMNEQFF.